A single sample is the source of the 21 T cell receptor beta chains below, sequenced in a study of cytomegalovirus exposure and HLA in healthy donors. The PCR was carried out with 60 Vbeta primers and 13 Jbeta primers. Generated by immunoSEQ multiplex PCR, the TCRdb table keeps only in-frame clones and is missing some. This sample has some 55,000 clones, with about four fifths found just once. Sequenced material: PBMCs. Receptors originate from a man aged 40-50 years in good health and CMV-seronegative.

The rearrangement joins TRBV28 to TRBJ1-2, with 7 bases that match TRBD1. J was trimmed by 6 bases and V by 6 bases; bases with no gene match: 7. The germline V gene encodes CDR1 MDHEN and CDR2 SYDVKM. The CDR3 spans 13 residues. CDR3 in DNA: TGTGCCAGCAGCCAAGGGGGCGCGAATGGCTACACCTTC. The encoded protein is CASSQGGANGYTF.

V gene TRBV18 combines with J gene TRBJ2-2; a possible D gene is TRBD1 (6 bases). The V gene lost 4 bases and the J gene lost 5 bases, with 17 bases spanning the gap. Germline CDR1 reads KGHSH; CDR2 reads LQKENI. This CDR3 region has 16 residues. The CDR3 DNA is TGTGCCAGCTCACTAAGCCGGGACACAAGAACCGGGGAGCTGTTTTTT. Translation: CASSLSRDTRTGELFF.

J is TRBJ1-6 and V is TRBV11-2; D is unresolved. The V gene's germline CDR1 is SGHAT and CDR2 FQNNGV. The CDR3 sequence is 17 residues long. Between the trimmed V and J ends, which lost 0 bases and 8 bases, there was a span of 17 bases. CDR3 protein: CASSLDLLAGPYSPLHF. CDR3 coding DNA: TGTGCCAGCAGCTTAGATTTGTTGGCAGGTCCCTATTCACCCCTCCACTTT.

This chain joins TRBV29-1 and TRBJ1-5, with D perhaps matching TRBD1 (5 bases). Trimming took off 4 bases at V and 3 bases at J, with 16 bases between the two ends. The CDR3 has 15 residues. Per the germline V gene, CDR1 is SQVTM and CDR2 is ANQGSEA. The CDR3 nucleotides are TGCAGCGTTGGGGGATCTGGAGGGGACAATCAGCCCCAGCATTTT. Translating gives CSVGGSGGDNQPQHF.

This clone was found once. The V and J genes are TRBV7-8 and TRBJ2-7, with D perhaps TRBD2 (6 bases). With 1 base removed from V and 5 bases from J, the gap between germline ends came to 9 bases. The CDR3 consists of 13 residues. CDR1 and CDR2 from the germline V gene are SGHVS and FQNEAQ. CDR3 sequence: CASSLVGGNEQYF. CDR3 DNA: TGTGCCAGCAGCTTAGTTGGAGGGAACGAGCAGTACTTC.

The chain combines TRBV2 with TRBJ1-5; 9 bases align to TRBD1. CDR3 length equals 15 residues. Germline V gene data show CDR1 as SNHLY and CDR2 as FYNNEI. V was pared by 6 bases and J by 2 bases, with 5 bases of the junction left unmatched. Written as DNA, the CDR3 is TGTGCCAGCAGCGAAAACAGGGGGCGCAATCAGCCCCAGCATTTT. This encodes CASSENRGRNQPQHF.

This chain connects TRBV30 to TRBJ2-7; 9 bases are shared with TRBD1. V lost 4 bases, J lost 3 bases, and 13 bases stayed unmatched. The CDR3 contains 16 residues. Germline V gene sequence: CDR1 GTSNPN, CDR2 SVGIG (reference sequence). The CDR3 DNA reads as TGTGCCTGGATGAGGGCCCCCGGGACAGGGTTCTACGAGCAGTACTTC. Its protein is CAWMRAPGTGFYEQYF.

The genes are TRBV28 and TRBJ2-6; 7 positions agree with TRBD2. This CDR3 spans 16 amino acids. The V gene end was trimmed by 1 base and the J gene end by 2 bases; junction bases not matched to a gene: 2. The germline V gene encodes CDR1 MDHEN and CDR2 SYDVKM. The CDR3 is CASSLSREAGANVLTF. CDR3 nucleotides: TGTGCCAGCAGTTTATCCCGGGAGGCTGGGGCCAACGTCCTGACTTTC. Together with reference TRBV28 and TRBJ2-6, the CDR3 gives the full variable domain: DVKVTQSSRYLVKRTGEKVFLECVQDMDHENMFWYRQDPGLGLRLIYFSYDVKMKEKGDIPEGYSVSREKKERFSLILESASTNQTSMYLCASSLSREAGANVLTFGAGSRLTVL.

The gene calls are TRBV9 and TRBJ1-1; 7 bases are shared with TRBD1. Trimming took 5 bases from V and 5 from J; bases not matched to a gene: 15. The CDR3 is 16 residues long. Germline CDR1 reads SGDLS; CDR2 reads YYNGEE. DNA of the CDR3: TGTGCCAGCAGAAAACCGACAGGGAAGTTGGGTACTGAAGCTTTCTTT. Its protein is CASRKPTGKLGTEAFF.

The chain's CDR3 is CASSLVGLTSGGALYEQYF. CDR3 bases: TGTGCCAGCAGCTTAGTTGGCCTAACTAGCGGGGGGGCTCTATACGAGCAGTACTTC. The gene calls are TRBV7-2 and TRBJ2-7, with 13 bases fitting TRBD2. From germline, CDR1 is SGHTA and CDR2 FQGNSA. V was clipped by 1 base and J by 4 bases; unmatched bases: 13. There are 19 residues in the CDR3. The whole variable domain, remainder taken from reference TRBV7-2 and TRBJ2-7, is GAGVSQSPSNKVTEKGKDVELRCDPISGHTALYWYRQSLGQGLEFLIYFQGNSAPDKSGLPSDRFSAERTGGSVSTLTIQRTQQEDSAVYLCASSLVGLTSGGALYEQYFGPGTRLTVT.

The CDR3 spells CASRSGTSGESNEQFF. For the CDR3, the DNA is TGTGCCAGCAGAAGTGGGACTAGCGGGGAATCCAATGAGCAGTTCTTC. The V and J genes are TRBV7-9 and TRBJ2-1, with 13 bases identical to TRBD2. The CDR3 extends over 16 amino acids. From germline, CDR1 is SEHNR and CDR2 FQNEAQ (reference sequence). The ends lost 6 bases at V and 6 bases at J; junction bases unmatched: 8.

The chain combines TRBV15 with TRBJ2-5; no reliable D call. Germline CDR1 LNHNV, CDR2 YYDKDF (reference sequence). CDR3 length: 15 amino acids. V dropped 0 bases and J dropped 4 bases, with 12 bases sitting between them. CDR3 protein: CATSRDQWRRETQYF. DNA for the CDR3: TGTGCCACCAGCAGAGATCAATGGAGACGAGAGACCCAGTACTTC.

CDR3 sequence: CASKRTGGTEAFF. The CDR3, as DNA: TGTGCCAGCAAAAGGACAGGGGGCACTGAAGCTTTCTTT. The chain has TRBV2 and TRBJ1-1; TRBD1 agrees at 10 bases. The CDR3 is 13 amino acids. With V trimmed by 7 bases and J by 4 bases, 3 bases remained unmatched. Germline V gives CDR1 SNHLY, CDR2 FYNNEI.

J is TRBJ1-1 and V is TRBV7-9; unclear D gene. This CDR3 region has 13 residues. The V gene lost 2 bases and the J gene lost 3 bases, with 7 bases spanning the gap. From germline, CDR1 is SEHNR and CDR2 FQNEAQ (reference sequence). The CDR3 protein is CASSLRPDTEAFF. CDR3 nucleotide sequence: TGTGCCAGCAGCTTACGCCCGGACACTGAAGCTTTCTTT.

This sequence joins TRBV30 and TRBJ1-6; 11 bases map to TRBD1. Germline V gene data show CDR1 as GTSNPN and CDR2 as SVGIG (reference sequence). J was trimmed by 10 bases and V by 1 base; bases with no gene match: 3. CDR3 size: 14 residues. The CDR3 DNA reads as TGTGCCTGGAGTGGGACAGGGGGCGGATCACCCCTCCACTTT. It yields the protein CAWSGTGGGSPLHF.

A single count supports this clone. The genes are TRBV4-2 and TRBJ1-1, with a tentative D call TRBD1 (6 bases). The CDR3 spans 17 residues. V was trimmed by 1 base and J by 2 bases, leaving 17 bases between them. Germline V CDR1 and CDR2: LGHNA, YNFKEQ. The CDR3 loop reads CASSQVGGRGLNTEAFF. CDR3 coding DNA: TGTGCCAGCAGCCAAGTGGGGGGGCGCGGATTAAACACTGAAGCTTTCTTT.

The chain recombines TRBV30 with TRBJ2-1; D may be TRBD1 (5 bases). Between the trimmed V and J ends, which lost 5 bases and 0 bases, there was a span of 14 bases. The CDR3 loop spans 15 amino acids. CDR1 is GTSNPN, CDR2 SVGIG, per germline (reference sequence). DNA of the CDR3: TGTGCCTGGGCTGGGGCGGATAGCTCCTACAATGAGCAGTTCTTC. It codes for CAWAGADSSYNEQFF.

CDR3 sequence: CASSYSGGATDTQYF. DNA for the CDR3: TGCGCCAGCAGCTATAGCGGGGGCGCCACAGATACGCAGTATTTT. The chain employs TRBV5-1 and TRBJ2-3; 9 bases align to TRBD2. This CDR3 has 15 amino acids. Germline loops: CDR1 SGHRS, CDR2 YFSETQ. Trimming took 3 bases from V and 2 from J; bases not matched to a gene: 4.

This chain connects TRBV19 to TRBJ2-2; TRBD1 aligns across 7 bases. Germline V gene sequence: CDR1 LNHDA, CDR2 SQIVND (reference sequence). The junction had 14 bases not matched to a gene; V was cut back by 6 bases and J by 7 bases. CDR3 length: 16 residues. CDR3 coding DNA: TGTGCCAGTAGCAGAACAGGGGCCCTTCTCGACGGGGAGCTGTTTTTT. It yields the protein CASSRTGALLDGELFF.

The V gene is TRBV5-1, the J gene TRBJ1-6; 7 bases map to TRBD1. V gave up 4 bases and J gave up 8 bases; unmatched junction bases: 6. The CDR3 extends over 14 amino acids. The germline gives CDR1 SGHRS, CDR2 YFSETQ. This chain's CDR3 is CASSRETGYSPLHF. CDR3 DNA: TGCGCCAGCAGCCGCGAGACAGGGTATTCACCCCTCCACTTT.

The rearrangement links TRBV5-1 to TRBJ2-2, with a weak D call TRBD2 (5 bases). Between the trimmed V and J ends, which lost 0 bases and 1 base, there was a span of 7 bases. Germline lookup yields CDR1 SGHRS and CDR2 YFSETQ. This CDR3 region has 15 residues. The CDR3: CASSLVGVNTGELFF. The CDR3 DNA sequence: TGCGCCAGCAGCTTGGTCGGGGTGAACACCGGGGAGCTGTTTTTT.